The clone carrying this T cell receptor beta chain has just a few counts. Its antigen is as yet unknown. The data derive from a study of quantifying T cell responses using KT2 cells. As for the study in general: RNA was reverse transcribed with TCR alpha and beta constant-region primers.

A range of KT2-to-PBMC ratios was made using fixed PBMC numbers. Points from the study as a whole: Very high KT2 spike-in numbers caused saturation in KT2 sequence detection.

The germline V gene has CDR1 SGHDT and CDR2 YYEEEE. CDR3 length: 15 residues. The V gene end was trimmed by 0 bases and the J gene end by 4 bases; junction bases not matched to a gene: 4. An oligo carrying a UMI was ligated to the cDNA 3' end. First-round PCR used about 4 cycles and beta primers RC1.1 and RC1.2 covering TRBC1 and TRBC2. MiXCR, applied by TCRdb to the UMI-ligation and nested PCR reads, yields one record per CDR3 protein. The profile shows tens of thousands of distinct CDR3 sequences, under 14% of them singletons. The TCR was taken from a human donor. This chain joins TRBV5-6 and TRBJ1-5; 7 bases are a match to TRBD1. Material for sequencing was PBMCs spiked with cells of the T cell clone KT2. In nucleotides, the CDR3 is TGTGCCAGCAGCTTGGGAACAGGGGCAAATCAGCCCCAGCATTTT. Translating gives CASSLGTGANQPQHF.